This T cell receptor beta chain was found in a study of neurological immune-mediated disorders. Study-wide results and limits: Subjects shared no identical expanded-clone CDR3 amino acid sequences, suggesting private TCR-beta repertoires in all groups.

The germline V gene has CDR1 DFQATT and CDR2 SNEGSKA (reference sequence). This CDR3 contains 16 residues. The table lists this clonotype with many counts. Antigen: not known. One junction end disagrees with the germline gene, perhaps due to a read error. Via MiXCR, TCRdb re-called the 5' RACE reads, giving one row per CDR3 protein. This sample carries about 52,000 distinct CDR3 sequences, around 4% of them seen once, and the ten largest clones take 1.6%. The genes are TRBV20-1 and TRBJ1-5; 8 nucleotides align to TRBD1. The sequenced material came from PBMCs. The sequence derives from a man aged 25-45 years with multiple sclerosis. Here the CDR3 reads CSAMGIGQGESEPQNF. The CDR3 coding sequence is TGCAGTGCTATGGGGATAGGACAGGGCGAAAGCGAGCCCCAGAATTTT.